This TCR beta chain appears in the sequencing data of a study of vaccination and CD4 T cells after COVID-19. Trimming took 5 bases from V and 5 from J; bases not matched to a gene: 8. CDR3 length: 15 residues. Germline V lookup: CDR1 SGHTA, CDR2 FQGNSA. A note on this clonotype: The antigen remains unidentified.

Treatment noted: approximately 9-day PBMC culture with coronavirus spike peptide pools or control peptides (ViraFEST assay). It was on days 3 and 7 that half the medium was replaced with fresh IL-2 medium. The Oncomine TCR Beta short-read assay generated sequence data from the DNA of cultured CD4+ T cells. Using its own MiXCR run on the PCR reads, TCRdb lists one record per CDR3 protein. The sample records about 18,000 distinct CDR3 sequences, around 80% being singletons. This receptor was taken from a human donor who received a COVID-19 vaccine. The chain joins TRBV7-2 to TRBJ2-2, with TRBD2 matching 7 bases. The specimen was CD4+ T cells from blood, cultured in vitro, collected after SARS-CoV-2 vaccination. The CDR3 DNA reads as TGTGCCAGCAGCGCCGAGTGGGGAGGGACCGGGGAGCTGTTTTTT. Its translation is CASSAEWGGTGELFF.